The rows below give T cell receptor beta chains drawn from one sample of a study of blood T cell repertoires in COVID-19. The table came from immunoSEQ multiplex PCR; TCRdb's copy has only in-frame clones and leaves some out. Counted here are about 240,000 clones, approximately 78% occurring once; the ten biggest clones make up around 12%. Sequencing was performed on peripheral blood. The receptors derive from a woman aged 60-75 years with active or convalescent COVID-19. Each CDR3 is given with its conserved first and last residue. Fields, in order: D gene, V gene, clone size, J gene, CDR3 DNA, CDR3 protein. The D gene is left open where the match is weak. Size tells how often a clone was seen (once, few, many) or the class of an expanded clone, and some rows leave it out.

NA	TRBV29-1	NA	TRBJ2-1	TGCAGCGCCGACGGAGGGACGTACAATGAGCAGTTCTTC	CSADGGTYNEQFF
NA	TRBV29-1	NA	TRBJ1-2	TGCAGCGTCTCCCCCCATTGGACAGAGGGATATGGCTACACCTTC	CSVSPHWTEGYGYTF
NA	TRBV18	NA	TRBJ1-2	TGTGCCAGCTCACCACCCTTACCGGGAGGTGAAGGGTTTGATGGCTACACCTTC	CASSPPLPGGEGFDGYTF
TRBD1	TRBV27	NA	TRBJ2-7	TGTGCCAGCAGTCGACAGGGGGTCTACGAGCAGTACTTC	CASSRQGVYEQYF
TRBD2	TRBV2	NA	TRBJ2-3	TGTGCCAGCAGTATACGACTAGCGGGGGGGCCTGGCACAGATACGCAGTATTTT	CASSIRLAGGPGTDTQYF
NA	TRBV18	NA	TRBJ1-2	TGTGCCAGCTCCAGGCCTGCGGGCTCTTATGGCTACACCTTC	CASSRPAGSYGYTF
NA	TRBV5-1	NA	TRBJ2-2	TGCGCCAGCAGCTCCTGGGGAGCGAACACCGGGGAGCTGTTTTTT	CASSSWGANTGELFF
TRBD1	TRBV11-2	NA	TRBJ2-7	TGTGCCAGCAGCCCACAGACAGGGGTAACCTACGAGCAGTACTTC	CASSPQTGVTYEQYF
TRBD1	TRBV6-5	NA	TRBJ2-5	TGTGCCAGCAGTTACTCCCGGGACAGCCAAGAGACCCAGTACTTC	CASSYSRDSQETQYF
NA	TRBV3-1/TRBV3-2	NA	TRBJ1-2	TGTGCCAGCAGCCAAGTGGCAGGGGCGCCCTATGGCTACACCTTC	CASSQVAGAPYGYTF
TRBD1	TRBV2	NA	TRBJ1-2	TGTGCCAGCAGTGAACAGGGGCAGGGGGCCATCGGCTACACCTTC	CASSEQGQGAIGYTF
NA	TRBV29-1	once	TRBJ2-3	TGCAGCGTTGAAGGCCCCTACACAGATACGCAGTATTTT	CSVEGPYTDTQYF
NA	TRBV9	NA	TRBJ2-1	TGTGCCAGCAGCGTAGGGGTGGGAGGCGGGTACAATGAGCAGTTCTTC	CASSVGVGGGYNEQFF
NA	TRBV6-1	NA	TRBJ1-5	TGTGCCAGCAGTGAAGCCCCCAGGAACAATCAGCCCCAGCATTTT	CASSEAPRNNQPQHF
NA	TRBV21-1	NA	TRBJ1-4	TGTGCCAGCAGTAAAGGGGTTGGAGGGGAGTGTGAAAAACTGTTTTTT	CASSKGVGGECEKLFF
TRBD1	TRBV18	NA	TRBJ2-7	TGTGCCAGCTCACCACGTGGGACAGGGGACTACGAGCAGTACTTC	CASSPRGTGDYEQYF
NA	TRBV5-8	NA	TRBJ1-2	TGTGCCAGCAGCGCACAGGGTATCTATGGCTACACCTTC	CASSAQGIYGYTF
NA	TRBV19	NA	TRBJ1-2	TGTGCCAGTAGTATAGGCAATCCGGTTGTGTATGGCTACACCTTC	CASSIGNPVVYGYTF
NA	TRBV3-1/TRBV3-2	NA	TRBJ1-1	TGTGCCAGCAGGCCGGAGATAGGACAGAGGAACACTGAAGCTTTCTTT	CASRPEIGQRNTEAFF
NA	TRBV4-1	NA	TRBJ2-3	TGCGCCAGCAGCCAAATCGGGATAGATACGCAGTATTTT	CASSQIGIDTQYF
NA	TRBV5-6	NA	TRBJ1-3	TGTGCCAGCAGCTTGGATACGGGTTTCTCTGGAAACACCATATATTTT	CASSLDTGFSGNTIYF
NA	TRBV12-3/TRBV12-4	NA	TRBJ1-2	TGTGCCAGCACCAGGACTAACTATGGCTACACCTTC	CASTRTNYGYTF
TRBD2	TRBV6-5	few	TRBJ2-1	TGTGCCAGCACGCTCGGGGCTGTTACGGGGGGGGAGCAGTTCTTC	CASTLGAVTGGEQFF
TRBD1	TRBV19	once	TRBJ2-7	TGTGCCAGTAGTCCTGACAGGGGTACCTACGAGCAGTACTTC	CASSPDRGTYEQYF
NA	TRBV7-3	once	TRBJ2-7	TGTGCCAGCGACCGTGGGAGCGTACTGGGCGAGCAGTACTTC	CASDRGSVLGEQYF
NA	TRBV10-2	NA	TRBJ1-3	TGCGCCAGCAGTGGTATGAGCTCTGGAAACACCATATATTTT	CASSGMSSGNTIYF
TRBD2	TRBV2	NA	TRBJ2-5	TGTGCCAGCGGAGGGACTAGCGGGGGGTCAGAGACCCAGTACTTC	CASGGTSGGSETQYF
TRBD2	TRBV18	once	TRBJ2-3	TGTGCCAGCTCACCTTTCCGCTCTGCGGGGGGCCGGGAAGAGACGCAGTATTTT	CASSPFRSAGGREETQYF
TRBD1	TRBV7-7	NA	TRBJ1-2	TGTGCCAGCAGCCCCGGACAGGGGGCTCCCTATGGCTACACCTTC	CASSPGQGAPYGYTF
NA	TRBV12-3/TRBV12-4	NA	TRBJ1-2	TGTGCCAGCAGTAAAGGACAGTCCTTCGGCTACACCTTC	CASSKGQSFGYTF
TRBD1	TRBV7-8	NA	TRBJ2-5	TGTGCCAGCAGCCTCAGACAGGGGGCCGGAGAGACCCAGTACTTC	CASSLRQGAGETQYF
NA	TRBV18	NA	TRBJ1-1	TGTGCCAGCTCACGGCGTCAGGGTACGGTTAGGAACACTGAAGCTTTCTTT	CASSRRQGTVRNTEAFF
NA	TRBV27	NA	TRBJ2-7	TGTGCCAGCAGTTTATCTCAGGGTTCCGTCTACGAGCAGTACTTC	CASSLSQGSVYEQYF
NA	TRBV4-1	NA	TRBJ1-1	TGCGCCAGCAGCCAGAAGCCCATGAACACTGAAGCTTTCTTT	CASSQKPMNTEAFF
TRBD1	TRBV2	NA	TRBJ1-1	TGTGCCAGCAGCCCCGGGACAGCAGCTGAAGCTTTCTTT	CASSPGTAAEAFF
TRBD2	TRBV7-2	few	TRBJ2-2	TGTGCCAGCAGCTCCATGGCGGGGGGCGGCGGGGAGCTGTTTTTT	CASSSMAGGGGELFF
TRBD2	TRBV29-1	once	TRBJ2-5	TGCAGCGTCAGATTTGTCGGGAGGCGACAAGAGACCCAGTACTTC	CSVRFVGRRQETQYF
NA	TRBV7-2	NA	TRBJ2-1	TGTGCCAGCAGCCCCCAGCCCCGGGGGAATGAGCAGTTCTTC	CASSPQPRGNEQFF
NA	TRBV11-2	NA	TRBJ1-6	TGTGCCAGCAGCGGACTTAGGAGCTCCTATAATTCACCCCTCCACTTT	CASSGLRSSYNSPLHF
NA	TRBV27	once	TRBJ2-7	TGTGCCAGCAGCCCTTATACCGGGACAACCTCCTACGAGCAGTACTTC	CASSPYTGTTSYEQYF
TRBD2	TRBV10-2	NA	TRBJ2-2	TGCGCCAGCTGGGGCTTTGCGGGGGGAAACACCGGGGAGCTGTTTTTT	CASWGFAGGNTGELFF
NA	TRBV7-8	NA	TRBJ2-5	TGTGCCAGCAGCTTAGCGGGGGGGCGGCAGACCCAGTACTTC	CASSLAGGRQTQYF
TRBD1	TRBV19	NA	TRBJ1-2	TGTGCCAGTAGCCCAGACCGGGGACAGGCCTCTTGGGGCTACACCTTC	CASSPDRGQASWGYTF
NA	TRBV5-4	NA	TRBJ1-2	TGTGCCACCCAGCTGCCCGGTCAGGGCTATGGCTACACCTTC	CATQLPGQGYGYTF